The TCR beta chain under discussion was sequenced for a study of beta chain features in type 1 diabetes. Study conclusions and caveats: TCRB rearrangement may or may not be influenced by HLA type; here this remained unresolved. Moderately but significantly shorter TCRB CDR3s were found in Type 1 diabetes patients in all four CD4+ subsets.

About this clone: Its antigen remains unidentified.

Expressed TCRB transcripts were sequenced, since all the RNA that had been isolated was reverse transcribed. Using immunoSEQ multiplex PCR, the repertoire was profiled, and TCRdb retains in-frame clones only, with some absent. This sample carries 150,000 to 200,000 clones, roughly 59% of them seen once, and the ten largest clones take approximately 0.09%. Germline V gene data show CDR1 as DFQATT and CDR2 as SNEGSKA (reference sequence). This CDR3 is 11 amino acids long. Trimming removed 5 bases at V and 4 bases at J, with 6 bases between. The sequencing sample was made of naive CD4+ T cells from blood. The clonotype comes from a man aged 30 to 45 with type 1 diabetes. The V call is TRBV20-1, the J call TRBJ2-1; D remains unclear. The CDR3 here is CSAPTYNEQFF. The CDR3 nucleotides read TGCAGTGCTCCGACTTACAATGAGCAGTTCTTC.